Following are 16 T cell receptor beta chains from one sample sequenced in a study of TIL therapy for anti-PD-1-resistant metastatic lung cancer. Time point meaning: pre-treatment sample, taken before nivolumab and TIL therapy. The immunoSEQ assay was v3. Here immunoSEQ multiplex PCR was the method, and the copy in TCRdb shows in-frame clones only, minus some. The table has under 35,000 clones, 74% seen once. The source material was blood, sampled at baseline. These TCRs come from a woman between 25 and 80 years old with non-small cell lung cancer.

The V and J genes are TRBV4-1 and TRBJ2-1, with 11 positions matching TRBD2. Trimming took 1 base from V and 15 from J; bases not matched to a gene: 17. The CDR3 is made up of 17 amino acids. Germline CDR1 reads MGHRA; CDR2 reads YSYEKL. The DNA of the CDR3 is TGCGCCAGCAGCCAAGCGTTGTTCGGACTAGCGGGCCGGTTGGCGTTCTTC. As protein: CASSQALFGLAGRLAFF.

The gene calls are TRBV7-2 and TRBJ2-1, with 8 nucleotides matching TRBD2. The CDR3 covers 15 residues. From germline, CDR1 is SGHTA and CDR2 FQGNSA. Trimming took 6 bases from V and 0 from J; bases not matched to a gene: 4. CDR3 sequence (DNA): TGTGCCAGCAGGACTAGCGCAGACTCCTACAATGAGCAGTTCTTC. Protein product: CASRTSADSYNEQFF.

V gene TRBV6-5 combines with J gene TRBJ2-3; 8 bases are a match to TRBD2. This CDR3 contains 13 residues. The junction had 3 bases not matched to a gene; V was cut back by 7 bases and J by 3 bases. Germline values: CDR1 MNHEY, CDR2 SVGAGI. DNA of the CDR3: TGTGCCAGCAACCAGCGGGAGACAGATACGCAGTATTTT. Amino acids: CASNQRETDTQYF.

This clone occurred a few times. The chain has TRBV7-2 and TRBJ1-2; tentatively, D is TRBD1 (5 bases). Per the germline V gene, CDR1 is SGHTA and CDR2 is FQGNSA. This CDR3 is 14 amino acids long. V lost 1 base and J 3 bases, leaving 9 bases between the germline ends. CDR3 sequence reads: CASSLEGRDYGYTF. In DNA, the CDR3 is TGTGCCAGCAGCTTAGAGGGGAGGGACTATGGCTACACCTTC.

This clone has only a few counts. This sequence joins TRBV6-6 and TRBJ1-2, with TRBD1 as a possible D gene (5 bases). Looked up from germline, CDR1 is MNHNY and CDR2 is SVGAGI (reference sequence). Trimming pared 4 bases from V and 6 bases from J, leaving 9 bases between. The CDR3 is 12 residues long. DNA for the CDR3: TGTGCCAGCAGTTTCGGGGCGGATGGCTACACCTTC. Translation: CASSFGADGYTF.

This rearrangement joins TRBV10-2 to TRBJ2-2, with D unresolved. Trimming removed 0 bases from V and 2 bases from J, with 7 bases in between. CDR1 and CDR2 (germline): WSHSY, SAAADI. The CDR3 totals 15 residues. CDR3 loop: CASSESVKNTGELFF. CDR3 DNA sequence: TGCGCCAGCAGTGAGTCAGTAAAAAACACCGGGGAGCTGTTTTTT.

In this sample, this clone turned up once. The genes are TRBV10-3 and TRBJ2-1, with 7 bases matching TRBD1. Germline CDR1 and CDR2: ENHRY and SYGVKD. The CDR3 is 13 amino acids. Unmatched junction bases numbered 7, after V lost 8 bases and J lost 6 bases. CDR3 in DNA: TGTGCCATCGGGCCCCAGGGGGTCAATGAGCAGTTCTTC. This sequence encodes CAIGPQGVNEQFF.

This CDR3 reads CASSPRGFEFEQYF. The CDR3 nucleotides are TGTGCCAGCAGCCCTCGAGGTTTCGAGTTCGAGCAGTACTTC. The chain employs TRBV11-3 and TRBJ2-7; D is uncertain. The germline V and J ends were trimmed by 5 bases and 6 bases, with 17 bases remaining between them. The CDR3 is 14 residues long. Germline-derived CDR1 and CDR2 are SGHNT and YENEEA.

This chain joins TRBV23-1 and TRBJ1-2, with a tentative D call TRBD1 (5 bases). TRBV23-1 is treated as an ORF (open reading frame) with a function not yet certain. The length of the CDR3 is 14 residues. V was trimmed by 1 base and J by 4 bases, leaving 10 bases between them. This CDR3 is CASSQCAGSYGYTF. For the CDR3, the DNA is TGCGCCAGCAGTCAATGTGCAGGGAGCTATGGCTACACCTTC.

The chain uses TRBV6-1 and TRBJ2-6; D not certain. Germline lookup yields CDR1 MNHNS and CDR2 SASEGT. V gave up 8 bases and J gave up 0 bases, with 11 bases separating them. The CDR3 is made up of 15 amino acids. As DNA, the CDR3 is TGTGCCAGCCTCTTACTTTTCTCTGGGGCCAACGTCCTGACTTTC. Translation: CASLLLFSGANVLTF.

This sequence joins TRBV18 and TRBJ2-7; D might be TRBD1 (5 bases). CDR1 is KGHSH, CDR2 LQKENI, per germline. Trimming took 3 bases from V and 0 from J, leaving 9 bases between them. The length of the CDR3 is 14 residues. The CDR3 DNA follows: TGTGCCAGCTCACCTGGACAAAGCTCCTACGAGCAGTACTTC. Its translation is CASSPGQSSYEQYF. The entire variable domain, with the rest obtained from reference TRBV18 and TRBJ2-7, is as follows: NAGVMQNPRHLVRRRGQEARLRCSPMKGHSHVYWYRQLPEEGLKFMVYLQKENIIDESGMPKERFSAEFPKEGPSILRIQQVVRGDSAAYFCASSPGQSSYEQYFGPGTRLTVT.

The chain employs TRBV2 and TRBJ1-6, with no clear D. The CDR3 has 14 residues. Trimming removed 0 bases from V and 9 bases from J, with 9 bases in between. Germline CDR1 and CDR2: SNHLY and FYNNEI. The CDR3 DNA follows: TGTGCCAGCAGTGAAGCGCTGGGTGTTTCACCCCTCCACTTT. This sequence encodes CASSEALGVSPLHF.

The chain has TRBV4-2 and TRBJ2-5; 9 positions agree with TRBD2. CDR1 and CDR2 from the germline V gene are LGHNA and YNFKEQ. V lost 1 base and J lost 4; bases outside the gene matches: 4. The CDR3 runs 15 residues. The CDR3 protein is CASSQASGIAETQYF. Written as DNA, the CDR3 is TGTGCCAGCAGCCAAGCTAGCGGGATCGCAGAGACCCAGTACTTC.

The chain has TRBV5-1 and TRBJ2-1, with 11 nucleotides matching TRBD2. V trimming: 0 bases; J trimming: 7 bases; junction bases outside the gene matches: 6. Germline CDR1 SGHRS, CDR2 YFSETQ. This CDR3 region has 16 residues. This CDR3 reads CASSLGGTSGKNEQFF. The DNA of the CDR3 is TGCGCCAGCAGCTTGGGGGGGACTAGCGGAAAAAATGAGCAGTTCTTC.

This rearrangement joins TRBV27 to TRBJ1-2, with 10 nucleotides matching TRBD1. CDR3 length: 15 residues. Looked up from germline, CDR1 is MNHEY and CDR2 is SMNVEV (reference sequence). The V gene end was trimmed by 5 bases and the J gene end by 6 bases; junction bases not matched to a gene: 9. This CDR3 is CASSPPTGGADGYTF. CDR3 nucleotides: TGTGCCAGCAGTCCGCCGACAGGGGGCGCGGATGGCTACACCTTC.

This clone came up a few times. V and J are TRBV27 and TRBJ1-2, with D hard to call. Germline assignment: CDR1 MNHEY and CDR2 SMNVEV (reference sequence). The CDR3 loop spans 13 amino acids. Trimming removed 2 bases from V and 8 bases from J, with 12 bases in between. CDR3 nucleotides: TGTGCCAGCAGTTTAGAGGTCCGAGGGGGCTACACCTTC. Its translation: CASSLEVRGGYTF.